This TCR beta chain was found in a study of T cell changes during pregnancy in multiple sclerosis (dated by TCRdb to about 2019). Looking at the study overall: The study examined how the T cell repertoire changed over the course of pregnancy in women with multiple sclerosis.

This clone was recorded a few times. This clone's antigen is unknown. No base quality information exists; no much larger clone differs at one position. The library was built by means of the immunoSEQ multiplex PCR assay. Imported from immuneACCESS, the table was reduced by TCRdb to in-frame sequences with V and J called. These copies leave out some clones; in studies compared against another copy, an unresolved V gene accounts for under half, and the cause of the remainder is not known. Counted in this sample were 100,000 or so clones; approximately 90% of them appeared once. The top ten clonotypes cover around 1.2% of the sample. The CDR3 spans 11 residues, from the cysteine through the phenylalanine. Solely the CDR3 DNA is kept, with 33 bases framed from the first base. The junction shows trimming of 6 bases on V and 10 bases on J, plus 15 bases between the germline ends. The germline V gene (reference sequence) sets CDR1 to GTSNPN and CDR2 to SVGIG.

The clonotype was recovered from a female donor with multiple sclerosis, enrolled in a pregnancy study. The specimen comprised peripheral blood, sampled in the second trimester of pregnancy. The chain links TRBV30 with TRBJ1-1, with no confident D gene call. The CDR3 has the sequence CACSGEMGAFF. The sequenced DNA is TGTGCCTGTAGCGGGGAGATGGGAGCTTTCTTT.